This T cell receptor (beta chain) was sequenced in a study of CD8 T cells in Susac syndrome. As concerns this clonotype: Antigen specificity is unknown.

The authors reverse transcribed roughly 0.5 to 1 ug RNA with random hexamers. An immunoSEQ multiplex PCR amplified TCR beta CDR3 over 54 Vbeta and 13 Jbeta. TCRdb ran MiXCR on the immunoSEQ multiplex PCR reads and lists one entry per CDR3 protein. The data contain about 120,000 distinct CDR3 sequences, over 90% of them singletons. Study-level points and caveats: No clonal expansion appeared among CD4+ T cells in Susac patients.

CDR3 length: 15 amino acids. CDR1 and CDR2 (germline): KGHSH, LQKENI. The V end was cut by 5 bases, the J end by 0 bases, with 11 bases between. The TCR originated in a human donor with Susac syndrome. The rearrangement links TRBV18 to TRBJ2-1; D assignment may be TRBD1 or TRBD2 (5 bases each). Sequencing was carried out using CD4+ T cells from PBMCs. Here the CDR3 reads CASSGPGTSYNEQFF. The CDR3 DNA sequence: TGTGCCAGCTCAGGGCCCGGGACCTCCTACAATGAGCAGTTCTTC.